What follows is one TCR beta chain and its context. Its specificity is not known. TRB rearrangements were amplified by touch-down multiplex PCR with mixed TRB-A/B primers. Reprocessing the multiplex PCR reads, TCRdb reports a single entry for every CDR3 protein and omits DNA. In all, the sample yields roughly 8,100 distinct CDR3 sequences. This sample was included in a study of T cell clusters in autoimmune cytopenias. General study results and limits: Primary autoimmune cytopenia patients seemingly lacked the physiological T cell clusters found in healthy donors. Exclusive TRB clusters were 2.5 to 3.5-fold more numerous in healthy donors than in active autoimmune hepatitis. No experiment has yet validated the function of the T cell clusters defined in silico. Comparing secondary cytopenia with chronic lymphocytic leukemia showed no cluster-lack signature, apparently masked by lymphoma repertoire.

TRB amplification used 200 to 250 ng of peripheral blood genomic DNA. The CDR3 is made up of 18 amino acids. Germline assignment: CDR1 MNHEY and CDR2 SMNVEV (reference sequence). The clonotype originates from a human donor with an autoimmune cytopenia or autoimmune hepatitis (not recorded which). The specimen sequenced was peripheral blood. This rearrangement joins TRBV27 to TRBJ2-6; with no DNA, the TCRdb D assignment of TRBD1 cannot be verified. The CDR3 is CASSWLGQLGSGANVLTF.